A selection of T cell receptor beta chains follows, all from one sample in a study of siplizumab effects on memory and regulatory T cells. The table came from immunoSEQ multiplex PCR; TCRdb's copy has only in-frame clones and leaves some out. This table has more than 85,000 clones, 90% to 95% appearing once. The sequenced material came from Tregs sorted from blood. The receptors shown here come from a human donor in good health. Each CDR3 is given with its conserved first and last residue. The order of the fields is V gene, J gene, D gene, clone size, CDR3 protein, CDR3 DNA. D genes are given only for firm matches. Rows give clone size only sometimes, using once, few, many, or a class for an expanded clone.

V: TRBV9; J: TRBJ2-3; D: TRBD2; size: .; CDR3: CASTSGGVETDTQYF; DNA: TGTGCCAGCACCTCGGGAGGGGTTGAGACAGATACGCAGTATTTT
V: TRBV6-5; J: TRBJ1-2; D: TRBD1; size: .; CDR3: CASILDRGYGYTF; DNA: TGTGCCAGCATCCTGGACAGGGGGTATGGCTACACCTTC
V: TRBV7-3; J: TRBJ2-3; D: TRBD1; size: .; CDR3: CASSPQGAWDTQYF; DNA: TGTGCCAGCAGCCCGCAGGGGGCGTGGGATACGCAGTATTTT
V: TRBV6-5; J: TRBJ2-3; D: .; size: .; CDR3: CASKGSNTDTQYF; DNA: TGTGCCAGCAAAGGGAGTAACACAGATACGCAGTATTTT
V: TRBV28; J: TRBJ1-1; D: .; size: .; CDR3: CASSLIQVINTEAFF; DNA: TGTGCCAGCAGTTTGATACAGGTTATTAACACTGAAGCTTTCTTT
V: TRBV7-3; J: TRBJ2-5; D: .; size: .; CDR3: CASSRSGRYQETQYF; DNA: TGTGCCAGCAGCAGATCGGGACGGTACCAAGAGACCCAGTACTTC
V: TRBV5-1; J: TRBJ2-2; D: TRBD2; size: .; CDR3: CASSVLTSGRAAGELFF; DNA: TGCGCCAGCAGCGTACTGACTAGCGGGAGGGCCGCCGGGGAGCTGTTTTTT
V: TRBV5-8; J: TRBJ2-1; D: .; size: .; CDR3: CASSLVLATYEQFF; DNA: TGTGCCAGCAGCTTGGTACTAGCCACGTATGAGCAGTTCTTC
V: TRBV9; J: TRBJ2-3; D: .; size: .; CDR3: CASSVAPGTDTQYF; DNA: TGTGCCAGCAGCGTAGCCCCAGGCACAGATACGCAGTATTTT
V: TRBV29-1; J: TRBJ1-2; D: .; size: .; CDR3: CSAMQGGYGYTF; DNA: TGCAGCGCTATGCAGGGCGGCTATGGCTACACCTTC
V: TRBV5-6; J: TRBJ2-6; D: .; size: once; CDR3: CASSLGGSGANVLTF; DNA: TGTGCCAGCAGCTTGGGGGGCTCTGGGGCCAACGTCCTGACTTTC
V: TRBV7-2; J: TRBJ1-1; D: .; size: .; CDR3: CASSLVILGWSNTEAFF; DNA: TGTGCCAGCAGCTTAGTTATACTGGGTTGGTCGAACACTGAAGCTTTCTTT
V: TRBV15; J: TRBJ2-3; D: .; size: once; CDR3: CATSSLDGPTDTQYF; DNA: TGTGCCACCAGCAGTCTGGACGGACCCACAGATACGCAGTATTTT
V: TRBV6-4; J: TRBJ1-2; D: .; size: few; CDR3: CASSDSKAGNYGYTF; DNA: TGTGCCAGCAGTGACTCGAAGGCGGGGAACTATGGCTACACCTTC
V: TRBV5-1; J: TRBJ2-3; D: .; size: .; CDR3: CASSLGVSPEVDTQYF; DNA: TGCGCCAGCAGCTTGGGGGTTAGCCCAGAGGTGGATACGCAGTATTTT
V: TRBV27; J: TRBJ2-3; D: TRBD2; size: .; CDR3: CASSARPAGTSTDTQYF; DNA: TGTGCCAGCAGTGCACGGCCAGCGGGAACTAGCACAGATACGCAGTATTTT
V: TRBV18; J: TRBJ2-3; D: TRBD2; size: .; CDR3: CASSPSSGDTQYF; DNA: TGTGCCAGCTCACCTTCTAGCGGAGATACGCAGTATTTT
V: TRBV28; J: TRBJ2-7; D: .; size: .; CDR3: CASIGFYEQYF; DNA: TGTGCCAGCATTGGCTTTTACGAGCAGTACTTC
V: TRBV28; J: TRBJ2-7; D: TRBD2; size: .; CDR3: CASSFVAGAYEQYF; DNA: TGTGCCAGCAGTTTTGTAGCGGGAGCCTACGAGCAGTACTTC
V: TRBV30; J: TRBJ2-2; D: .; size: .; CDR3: CAWRVPGVGTGELFF; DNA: TGTGCCTGGAGGGTGCCGGGAGTAGGAACCGGGGAGCTGTTTTTT
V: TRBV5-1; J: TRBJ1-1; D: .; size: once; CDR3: CASSQGQTVMNTEAFF; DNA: TGCGCCAGCAGCCAGGGGCAGACAGTGATGAACACTGAAGCTTTCTTT
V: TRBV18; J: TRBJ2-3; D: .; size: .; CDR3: CASSLRSGTTDTQYF; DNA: TGTGCCAGCTCACTTCGCAGCGGGACAACAGATACGCAGTATTTT
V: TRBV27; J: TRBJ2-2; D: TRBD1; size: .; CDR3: CASSFRTGGAGELFF; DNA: TGTGCCAGCAGTTTCCGGACAGGTGGCGCCGGGGAGCTGTTTTTT
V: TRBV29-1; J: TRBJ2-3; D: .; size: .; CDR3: CSVDLLSGTDTQYF; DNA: TGCAGCGTTGATCTCCTCTCGGGTACAGATACGCAGTATTTT
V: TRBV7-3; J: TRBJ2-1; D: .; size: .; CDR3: CASSPNPGLNEQFF; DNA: TGTGCCAGCAGCCCCAACCCGGGACTCAATGAGCAGTTCTTC
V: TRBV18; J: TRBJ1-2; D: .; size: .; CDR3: CASSPRDGYTF; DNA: TGTGCCAGCTCACCGAGAGATGGCTACACCTTC
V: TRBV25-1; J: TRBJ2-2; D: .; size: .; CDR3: CASLGGPGAWTNTGELFF; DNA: TGTGCCAGCCTTGGGGGCCCAGGGGCTTGGACAAACACCGGGGAGCTGTTTTTT
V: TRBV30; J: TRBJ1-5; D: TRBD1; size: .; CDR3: CAWSPPDRDSGPQHF; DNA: TGTGCCTGGAGCCCCCCTGACAGGGACTCAGGGCCCCAGCATTTT
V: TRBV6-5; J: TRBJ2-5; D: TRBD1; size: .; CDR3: CASSRDRQGTQYF; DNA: TGTGCCAGCAGTAGGGACAGGCAAGGGACCCAGTACTTC
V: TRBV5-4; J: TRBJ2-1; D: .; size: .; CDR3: CASSLAGSLYNEQFF; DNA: TGTGCCAGCAGCTTGGCCGGGAGCCTCTACAATGAGCAGTTCTTC
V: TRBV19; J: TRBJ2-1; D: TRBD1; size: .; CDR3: CASSRVFINGQGDEQFF; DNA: TGTGCCAGTAGTCGGGTTTTTATTAATGGGCAGGGGGATGAGCAGTTCTTC
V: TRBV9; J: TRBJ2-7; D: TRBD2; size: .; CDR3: CASVAKTSGIF; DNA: TGTGCCAGCGTCGCGAAGACTAGCGGGATCTTT
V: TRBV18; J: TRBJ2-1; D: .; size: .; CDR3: CASSPPGAGEQFF; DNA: TGTGCCAGCTCACCACCCGGGGCAGGAGAGCAGTTCTTC